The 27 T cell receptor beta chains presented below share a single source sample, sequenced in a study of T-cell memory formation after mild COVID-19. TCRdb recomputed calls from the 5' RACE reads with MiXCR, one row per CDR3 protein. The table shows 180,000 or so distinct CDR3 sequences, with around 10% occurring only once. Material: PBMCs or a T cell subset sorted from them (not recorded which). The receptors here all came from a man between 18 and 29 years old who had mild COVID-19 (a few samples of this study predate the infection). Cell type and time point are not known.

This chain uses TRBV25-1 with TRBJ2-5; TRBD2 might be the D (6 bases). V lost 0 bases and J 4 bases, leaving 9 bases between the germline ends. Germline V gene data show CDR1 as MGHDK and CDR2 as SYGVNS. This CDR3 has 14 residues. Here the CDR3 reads CASSEYRGGETQYF. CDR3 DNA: TGTGCCAGCAGTGAATATAGGGGAGGAGAGACCCAGTACTTC. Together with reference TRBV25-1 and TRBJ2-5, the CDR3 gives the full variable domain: EADIYQTPRYLVIGTGKKITLECSQTMGHDKMYWYQQDPGMELHLIHYSYGVNSTEKGDLSSESTVSRIRTEHFPLTLESARPSHTSQYLCASSEYRGGETQYFGPGTRLLVL.

This CDR3 is CASSLKGDTQYF. DNA for the CDR3: TGTGCCAGCAGTTTGAAGGGAGATACGCAGTATTTT. The chain recombines TRBV28 with TRBJ2-3; D unresolved. V shed 3 bases and J shed 5 bases, with 6 bases lying between them. There are 12 residues in the CDR3. Germline V lookup: CDR1 MDHEN, CDR2 SYDVKM.

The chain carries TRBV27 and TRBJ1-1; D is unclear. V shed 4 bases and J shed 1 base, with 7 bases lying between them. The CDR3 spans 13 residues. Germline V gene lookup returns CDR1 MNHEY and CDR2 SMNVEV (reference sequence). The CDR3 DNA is TGTGCCAGCAGTTGGCTCCCGAACACTGAAGCTTTCTTT. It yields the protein CASSWLPNTEAFF.

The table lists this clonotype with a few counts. The CDR3 loop reads CASSQPGLSYNEQFF. In DNA form, the CDR3 reads TGCGCCAGCAGCCAACCGGGACTCTCCTACAATGAGCAGTTCTTC. The V call is TRBV4-3, the J call TRBJ2-1, with D possibly matching TRBD2 (6 bases). The germline V gene has CDR1 LGHNA and CDR2 YSLEER. The V end was cut by 2 bases, the J end by 0 bases, with 8 bases between. The length of the CDR3 is 15 residues.

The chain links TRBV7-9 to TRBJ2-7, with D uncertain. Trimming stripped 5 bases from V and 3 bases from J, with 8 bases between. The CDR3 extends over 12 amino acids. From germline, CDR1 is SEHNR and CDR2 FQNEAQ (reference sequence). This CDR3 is CASSQAGYEQYV. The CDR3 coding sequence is TGTGCCAGCAGCCAGGCCGGCTACGAGCAGTACGTC.

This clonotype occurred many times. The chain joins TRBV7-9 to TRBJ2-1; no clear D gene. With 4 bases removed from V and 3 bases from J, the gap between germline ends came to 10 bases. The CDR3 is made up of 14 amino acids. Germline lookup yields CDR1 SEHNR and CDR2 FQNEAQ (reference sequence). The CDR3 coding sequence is TGTGCCAGCAGCTCCGATAACGGCTACAATGAGCAGTTCTTC. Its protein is CASSSDNGYNEQFF.

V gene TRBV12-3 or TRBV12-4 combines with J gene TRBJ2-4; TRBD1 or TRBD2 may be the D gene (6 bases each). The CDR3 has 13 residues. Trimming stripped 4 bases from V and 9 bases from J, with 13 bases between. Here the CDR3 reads CASSSSRGGIQYF. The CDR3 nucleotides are TGTGCCAGCAGTTCGTCCAGGGGAGGCATTCAGTACTTC.

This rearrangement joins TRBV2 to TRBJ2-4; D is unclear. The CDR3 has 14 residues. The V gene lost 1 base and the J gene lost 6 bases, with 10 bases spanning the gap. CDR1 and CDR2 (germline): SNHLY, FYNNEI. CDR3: CASSEGSLRNIQYF. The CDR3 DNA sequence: TGTGCCAGCAGTGAAGGCTCGCTAAGAAACATTCAGTACTTC.

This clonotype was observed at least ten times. The CDR3, as DNA: TGTGCCAGCAGCTTAGCGGCGGGTAGGACTGAAGCTTTCTTT. It codes for CASSLAAGRTEAFF. The V gene is TRBV7-2, the J gene TRBJ1-1; D is uncertain. From germline, CDR1 is SGHTA and CDR2 FQGNSA. CDR3 length: 14 residues. Between the trimmed V and J ends, which lost 0 bases and 5 bases, there was a span of 10 bases.

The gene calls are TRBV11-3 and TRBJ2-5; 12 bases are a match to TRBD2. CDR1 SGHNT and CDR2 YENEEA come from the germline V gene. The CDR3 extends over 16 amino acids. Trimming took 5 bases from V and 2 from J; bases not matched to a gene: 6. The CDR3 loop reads CASSATGTSGQETQYF. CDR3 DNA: TGTGCCAGCAGCGCCACCGGGACTAGCGGGCAAGAGACCCAGTACTTC.

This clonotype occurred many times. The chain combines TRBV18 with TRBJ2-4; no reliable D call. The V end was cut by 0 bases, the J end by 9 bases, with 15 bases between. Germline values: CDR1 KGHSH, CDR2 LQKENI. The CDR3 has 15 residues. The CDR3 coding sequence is TGTGCCAGCTCACCACCAGGGCTCACCGTCGGCATTCAGTACTTC. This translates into CASSPPGLTVGIQYF.

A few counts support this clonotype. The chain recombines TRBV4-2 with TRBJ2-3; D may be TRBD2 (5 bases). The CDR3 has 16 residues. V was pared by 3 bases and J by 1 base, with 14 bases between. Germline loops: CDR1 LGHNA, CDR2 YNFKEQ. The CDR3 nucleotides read TGTGCCAGCAGCCAGGCCCTACTAGTTGGCACAGATACGCAGTATTTT. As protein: CASSQALLVGTDTQYF.

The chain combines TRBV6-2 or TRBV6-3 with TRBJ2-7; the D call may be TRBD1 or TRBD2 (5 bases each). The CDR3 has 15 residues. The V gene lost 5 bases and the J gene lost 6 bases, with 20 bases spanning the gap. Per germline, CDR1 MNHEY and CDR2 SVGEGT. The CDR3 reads CASSDIQGSGSEQYV. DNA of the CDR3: TGTGCCAGCAGTGACATCCAGGGTTCTGGGAGCGAGCAGTACGTC.

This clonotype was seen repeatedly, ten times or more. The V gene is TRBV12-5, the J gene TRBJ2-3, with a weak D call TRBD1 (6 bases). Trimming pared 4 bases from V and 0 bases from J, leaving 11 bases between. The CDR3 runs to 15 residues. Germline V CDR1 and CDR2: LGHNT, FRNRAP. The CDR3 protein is CASGSGTSSTDTQYF. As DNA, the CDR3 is TGTGCTAGTGGTTCCGGGACATCTAGCACAGATACGCAGTATTTT. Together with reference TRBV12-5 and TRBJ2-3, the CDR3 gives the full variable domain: DARVTQTPRHKVTEMGQEVTMRCQPILGHNTVFWYRQTMMQGLELLAYFRNRAPLDDSGMPKDRFSAEMPDATLATLKIQPSEPRDSAVYFCASGSGTSSTDTQYFGPGTRLTVL.

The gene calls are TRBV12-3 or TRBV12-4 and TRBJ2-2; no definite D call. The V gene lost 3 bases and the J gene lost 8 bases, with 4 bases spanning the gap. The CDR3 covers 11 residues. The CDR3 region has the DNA TGTGCCAGCAGTTTCCTAGGGGAGCTGTTTTTT. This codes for CASSFLGELFF.

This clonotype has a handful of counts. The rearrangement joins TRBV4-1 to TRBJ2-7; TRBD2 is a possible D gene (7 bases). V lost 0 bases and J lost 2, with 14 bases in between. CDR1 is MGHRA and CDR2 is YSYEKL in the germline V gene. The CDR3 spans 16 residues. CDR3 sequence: CASSQERRGPAYEQYF. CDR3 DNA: TGCGCCAGCAGCCAAGAGAGGCGGGGGCCAGCCTACGAGCAGTACTTC.

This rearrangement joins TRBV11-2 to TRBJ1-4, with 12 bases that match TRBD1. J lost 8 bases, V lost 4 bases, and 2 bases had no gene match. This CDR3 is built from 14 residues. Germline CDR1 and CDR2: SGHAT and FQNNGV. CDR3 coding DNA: TGTGCCAGCAGCTGGGGACAGGGGGCGGAAAAACTGTTTTTT. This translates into CASSWGQGAEKLFF.

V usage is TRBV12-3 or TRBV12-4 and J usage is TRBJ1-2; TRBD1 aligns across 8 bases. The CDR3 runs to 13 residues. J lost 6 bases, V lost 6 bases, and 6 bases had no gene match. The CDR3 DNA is TGTGCCAGCAGGGATACAGGGGGTCATGGCTACACCTTC. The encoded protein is CASRDTGGHGYTF.

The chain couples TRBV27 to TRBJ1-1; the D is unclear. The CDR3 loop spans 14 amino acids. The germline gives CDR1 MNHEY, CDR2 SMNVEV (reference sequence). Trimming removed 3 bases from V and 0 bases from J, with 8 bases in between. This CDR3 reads CASSFSGVNTEAFF. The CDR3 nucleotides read TGTGCCAGCAGTTTTAGTGGGGTGAACACTGAAGCTTTCTTT.

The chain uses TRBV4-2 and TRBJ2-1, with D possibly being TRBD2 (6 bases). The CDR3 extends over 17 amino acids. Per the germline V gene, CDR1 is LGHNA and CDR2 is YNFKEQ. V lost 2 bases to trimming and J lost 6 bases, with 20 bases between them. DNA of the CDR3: TGTGCCAGCAGCCAAAACCTACTAGCCCCGAGGGGCAATGAGCAGTTCTTC. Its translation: CASSQNLLAPRGNEQFF.

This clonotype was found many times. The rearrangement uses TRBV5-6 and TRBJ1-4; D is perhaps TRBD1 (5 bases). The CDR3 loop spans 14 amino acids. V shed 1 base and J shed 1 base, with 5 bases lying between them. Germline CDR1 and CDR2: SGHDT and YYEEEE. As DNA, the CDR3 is TGTGCCAGCAGCTTGCAGGGAACTAATGAAAAACTGTTTTTT. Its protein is CASSLQGTNEKLFF.

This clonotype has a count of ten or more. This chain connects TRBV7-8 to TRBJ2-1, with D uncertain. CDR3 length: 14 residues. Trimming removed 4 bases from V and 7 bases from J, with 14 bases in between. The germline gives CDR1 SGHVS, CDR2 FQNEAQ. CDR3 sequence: CASSSPAIWNEQFF. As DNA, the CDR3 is TGTGCCAGCAGCTCACCCGCCATCTGGAATGAGCAGTTCTTC.

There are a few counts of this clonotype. The CDR3 protein is CASSSGVNNQPQHF. For the CDR3, the DNA is TGCGCCAGCAGCTCAGGGGTGAACAATCAGCCCCAGCATTTT. This chain links TRBV5-1 with TRBJ1-5; D is possibly TRBD1 (6 bases). In germline, CDR1 is SGHRS, CDR2 YFSETQ. The CDR3 loop spans 14 amino acids. V was trimmed by 3 bases and J by 3 bases, leaving 10 bases between them.

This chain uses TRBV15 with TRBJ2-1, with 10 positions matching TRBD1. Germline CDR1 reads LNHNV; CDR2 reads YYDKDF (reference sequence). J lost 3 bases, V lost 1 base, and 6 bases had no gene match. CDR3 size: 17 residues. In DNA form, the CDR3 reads TGTGCCACCAGCAGAGGCCCGGGACAGGGGAACTACAATGAGCAGTTCTTC. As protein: CATSRGPGQGNYNEQFF.

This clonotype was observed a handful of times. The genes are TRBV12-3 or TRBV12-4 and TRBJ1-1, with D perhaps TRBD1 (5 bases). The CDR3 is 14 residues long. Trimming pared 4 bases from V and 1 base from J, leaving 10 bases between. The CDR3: CASSSYGANTEAFF. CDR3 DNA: TGTGCCAGCAGTTCATATGGGGCGAACACTGAAGCTTTCTTT.

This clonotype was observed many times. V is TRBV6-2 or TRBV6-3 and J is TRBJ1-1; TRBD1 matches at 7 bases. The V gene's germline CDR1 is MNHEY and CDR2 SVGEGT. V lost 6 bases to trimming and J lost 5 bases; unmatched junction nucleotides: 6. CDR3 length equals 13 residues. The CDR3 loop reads CASSADRATEAFF. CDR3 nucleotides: TGTGCCAGCAGCGCAGACAGGGCGACTGAAGCTTTCTTT.

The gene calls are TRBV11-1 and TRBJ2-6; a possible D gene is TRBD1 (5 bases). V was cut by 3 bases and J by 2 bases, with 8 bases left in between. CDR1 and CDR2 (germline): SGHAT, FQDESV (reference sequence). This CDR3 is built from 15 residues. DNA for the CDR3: TGTGCCAGCAGCTTCAGCAGGGCTGGGGCCAACGTCCTGACTTTC. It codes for CASSFSRAGANVLTF.